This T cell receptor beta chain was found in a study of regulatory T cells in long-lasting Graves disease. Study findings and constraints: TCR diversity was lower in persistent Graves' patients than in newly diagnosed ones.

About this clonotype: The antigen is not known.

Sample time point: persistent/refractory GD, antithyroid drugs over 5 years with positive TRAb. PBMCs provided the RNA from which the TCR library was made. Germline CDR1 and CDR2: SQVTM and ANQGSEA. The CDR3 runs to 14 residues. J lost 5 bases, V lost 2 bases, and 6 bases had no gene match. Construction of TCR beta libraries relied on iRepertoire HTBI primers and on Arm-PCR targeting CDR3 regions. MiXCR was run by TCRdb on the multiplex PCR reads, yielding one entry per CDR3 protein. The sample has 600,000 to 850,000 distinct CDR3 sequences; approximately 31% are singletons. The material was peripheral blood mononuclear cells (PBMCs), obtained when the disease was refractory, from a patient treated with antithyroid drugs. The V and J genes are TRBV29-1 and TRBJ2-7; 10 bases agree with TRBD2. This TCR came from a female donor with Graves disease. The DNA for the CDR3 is TGCAGCGTTGAAATAGCGGGAGGATGGAACGAGCAGTACTTC. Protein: CSVEIAGGWNEQYF.